Shown below are 17 T cell receptor beta chains from a single sample sequenced in a study of Ad26.COV2.S vaccination and SARS-CoV-2 variants. As to treatment: 19 received Ad26.COV2.S at low or high dose, single or two shots; roughly five received placebo; per-sample allocation not given. The study sampled participants on day 63 after the first vaccine or placebo injection. The method was immunoSEQ multiplex PCR; TCRdb's version includes in-frame clones alone and lacks a portion of them. The sample lists roughly 420,000 clones, roughly 90% occurring once. The input for sequencing was peripheral blood, taken in a trial of Ad26.COV2.S vaccine versus placebo. The source of these receptors is a person aged 18-65 years who received the Ad26.COV2.S COVID-19 vaccine or a placebo.

The V call is TRBV13, the J call TRBJ2-1; maybe TRBD2 (7 bases). CDR1 is PRHDT and CDR2 is FYEKMQ in the germline V gene (reference sequence). This CDR3 is built from 15 residues. V dropped 3 bases and J dropped 5 bases, with 14 bases sitting between them. In nucleotides, the CDR3 is TGTGCCAGCAGCTTCTGGGGGGGCCCTAACAATGAGCAGTTCTTC. This encodes CASSFWGGPNNEQFF.

The J gene is TRBJ1-2, the V gene TRBV19; D is possibly TRBD1 (5 bases). Germline lookup yields CDR1 LNHDA and CDR2 SQIVND (reference sequence). Trimming cost V 3 bases and J 0 bases, with 11 bases left between them. The CDR3 contains 15 residues. CDR3 in DNA: TGTGCCAGTAGTATTGCAGGGCTGGCTAACTATGGCTACACCTTC. It is translated as CASSIAGLANYGYTF.

The sample holds one count of this clone. The chain carries TRBV28 and TRBJ2-6; D might be TRBD1 or TRBD2, each matching 5 bases. Germline V gene data show CDR1 as MDHEN and CDR2 as SYDVKM. The CDR3 is 15 residues long. Trimming stripped 5 bases from V and 1 base from J, with 9 bases between. The CDR3 loop reads CASSHRRSGANVLTF. The CDR3 region has the DNA TGTGCCAGCAGTCACAGGAGGTCTGGGGCCAACGTCCTGACTTTC.

Points on this clone: Distinct nucleotide sequences in the sample also encode this CDR3. J is TRBJ2-7 and V is TRBV4-3, with 8 bases fitting TRBD1. J gave up 3 bases and V 1 base, and 2 bases lay outside the gene matches. CDR1 and CDR2 (germline): LGHNA, YSLEER. The CDR3 loop spans 14 amino acids. The CDR3, as DNA: TGCGCCAGCAGCCAAGGACAGGGGAGCTACGAGCAGTACTTC. Its protein product is CASSQGQGSYEQYF.

In this sample, this clone turned up once. This sequence joins TRBV18 and TRBJ1-2, with 7 positions matching TRBD1. Germline CDR1 is KGHSH and CDR2 is LQKENI. Trimming took 5 bases from V and 3 from J; bases not matched to a gene: 3. The CDR3 consists of 13 residues. The CDR3 DNA reads TGTGCCAGCTCAAGCGACAGGGACTATGGCTACACCTTC. Translation: CASSSDRDYGYTF.

This chain uses TRBV6-2 or TRBV6-3 with TRBJ2-5; D tentatively fits TRBD1 or TRBD2 (5 bases each). The CDR3 loop spans 15 amino acids. Germline CDR1 reads MNHEY; CDR2 reads SVGEGT. V was cut by 2 bases and J by 5 bases, with 15 bases left in between. CDR3 protein: CASSYIRGPPETQYF. As DNA, the CDR3 is TGTGCCAGCAGTTACATAAGGGGACCCCCCGAGACCCAGTACTTC.

This clone came up once. This chain connects TRBV5-1 to TRBJ1-1, with a tentative D call TRBD1 (6 bases). The V gene's germline CDR1 is SGHRS and CDR2 YFSETQ. The CDR3 spans 17 residues. V was pared by 4 bases and J by 0 bases, with 19 bases between. The chain's CDR3 is CASSTGDRISMNTEAFF. The CDR3 nucleotides are TGCGCCAGCAGCACGGGTGACAGGATATCCATGAACACTGAAGCTTTCTTT.

The J gene is TRBJ1-6, the V gene TRBV10-3; TRBD1 is a possible D gene (6 bases). CDR3 length: 15 amino acids. With 6 bases removed from V and 9 bases from J, the gap between germline ends came to 18 bases. The germline V gene has CDR1 ENHRY and CDR2 SYGVKD. As DNA, the CDR3 is TGTGCCATCAGCGGAGGGGCAGGGGAGGCTTCACCCCTCCACTTT. Protein product: CAISGGAGEASPLHF.

This CDR3 reads CASSETEKTGYGYTF. CDR3 sequence (DNA): TGTGCCAGCAGTGAAACGGAAAAGACTGGCTATGGCTACACCTTC. The chain employs TRBV2 and TRBJ1-2; D unresolved. The V gene lost 2 bases and the J gene lost 4 bases, with 14 bases spanning the gap. The CDR3 extends over 15 amino acids. The germline CDR1 and CDR2 sequences are SNHLY and FYNNEI.

This chain connects TRBV6-6 to TRBJ1-5; unclear D gene. The CDR3 has 15 residues. Between the trimmed V and J ends, which lost 1 base and 0 bases, there was a span of 7 bases. The germline V gene has CDR1 MNHNY and CDR2 SVGAGI (reference sequence). CDR3 protein: CASSYFLASNQPQHF. In nucleotides, the CDR3 is TGTGCCAGCAGTTACTTTTTGGCTAGCAATCAGCCCCAGCATTTT.

The chain couples TRBV6-5 to TRBJ1-2, with TRBD1 as a possible D gene (5 bases). This CDR3 has 14 amino acids. Germline V gene sequence: CDR1 MNHEY, CDR2 SVGAGI. The ends were cut back, 6 bases at V and 5 bases at J, with 16 bases in the middle. The CDR3 region has the DNA TGTGCCAGCAGGACGTTGGGCAGGGTATATGGCTACACCTTC. It yields the protein CASRTLGRVYGYTF.

The chain combines TRBV7-9 with TRBJ2-7; D not resolved. V was shortened by 7 bases and J by 2 bases, with 12 bases between the two germline ends. Germline lookup yields CDR1 SEHNR and CDR2 FQNEAQ (reference sequence). The CDR3 spans 13 residues. CDR3 coding DNA: TGTGCCAGCACCGACTCCCGTACCTACGAGCAGTACTTC. Protein sequence: CASTDSRTYEQYF.

V usage is TRBV12-3 or TRBV12-4 and J usage is TRBJ1-1, with D tentatively TRBD1 (6 bases). V shed 8 bases and J shed 5 bases, with 12 bases lying between them. The CDR3 contains 12 residues. CDR3 bases: TGTGCCAGCCTCTTAAGGGGGACTGAAGCTTTCTTT. It codes for CASLLRGTEAFF.

The chain employs TRBV2 and TRBJ1-1; maybe TRBD1 (6 bases). The CDR3 totals 14 residues. Looked up from germline, CDR1 is SNHLY and CDR2 is FYNNEI. V dropped 2 bases and J dropped 11 bases, with 18 bases sitting between them. CDR3 in DNA: TGTGCCAGCAGTGAACAGAGGACAGAAGGGCGGGCTTTCTTT. Encoded protein: CASSEQRTEGRAFF. Together with reference TRBV2 and TRBJ1-1, the CDR3 gives the full variable domain: EPEVTQTPSHQVTQMGQEVILRCVPISNHLYFYWYRQILGQKVEFLVSFYNNEISEKSEIFDDQFSVERPDGSNFTLKIRSTKLEDSAMYFCASSEQRTEGRAFFGQGTRLTVV.

The chain is built from TRBV11-2 and TRBJ1-3, with a possible D match to TRBD1 (6 bases). The ends were cut back, 5 bases at V and 0 bases at J, with 14 bases in the middle. Germline lookup yields CDR1 SGHAT and CDR2 FQNNGV. The CDR3 consists of 16 residues. DNA for the CDR3: TGTGCCAGCAGCCCTGTACAGGGATTCTCTGGAAACACCATATATTTT. This sequence encodes CASSPVQGFSGNTIYF.

The chain uses TRBV10-3 and TRBJ2-1; 10 nucleotides align to TRBD2. From germline, CDR1 is ENHRY and CDR2 SYGVKD. The CDR3 sequence is 14 residues long. V shed 8 bases, J shed 5 bases, and the junction held 6 bases outside the gene matches. The CDR3, as DNA: TGTGCCATCCGGGGACTAGCGAGGAACAATGAGCAGTTCTTC. Its translation is CAIRGLARNNEQFF.

V and J are TRBV5-4 and TRBJ1-3; the match to TRBD1 covers 7 bases. V lost 4 bases, J lost 0 bases, and 4 bases stayed unmatched. CDR1 and CDR2 from the germline V gene are SGHNT and YYREEE (reference sequence). The CDR3 is 15 residues long. The chain's CDR3 is CASSPGGNSGNTIYF. In nucleotides, the CDR3 is TGTGCCAGCAGCCCAGGGGGTAACTCTGGAAACACCATATATTTT.